The rows below give T cell receptor beta chains drawn from one sample of a study of glioma-infiltrating T cells. TCRdb re-called the multiplex PCR reads with MiXCR, one entry per CDR3 protein. The table shows fewer than 55,000 distinct CDR3 sequences, with approximately 20% occurring only once. Sequences were obtained from glioma tissue, nonneoplastic brain tissue, or PBMCs (not recorded which). Source of these receptors: a human donor with low-grade glioma or glioblastoma, undergoing nonglioma brain surgery, or in good health (not recorded which). The CDR3 runs from the conserved cysteine through the conserved F or W. The order of the fields is V gene, J gene, clone size, D gene, CDR3 DNA, CDR3 protein. A D gene is named only where the DNA matches it firmly. Size tells how often a clone was seen (once, few, many) or the class of an expanded clone, and some rows leave it out.

>TRBV12-3/TRBV12-4|TRBJ1-1|-|TRBD1
TGTGGCAGCAGGACCACAGGGGAACGGACTGAAGCTTTCTTT
CGSRTTGERTEAFF
>TRBV6-2/TRBV6-3|TRBJ2-3|-|TRBD2
TGTGCCAACCGATACGGGGGGGTGCATACGCAGTATTTT
CANRYGGVHTQYF
>TRBV18|TRBJ2-5|many|-
TGTGCCAGCTCACCACCCCCCCGGGGTACGGAGACCCAGTACTTC
CASSPPPRGTETQYF
>TRBV18|TRBJ1-1|many|-
TGTGCCAGCTCAAAAGGTACCACCTTCGGGGCTTTCTTT
CASSKGTTFGAFF
>TRBV7-9|TRBJ2-5|many|-
TGTGCCAGCACCCCTAGCCGGGGTCTAGCGAAACAAGAGACCCAGTACTTC
CASTPSRGLAKQETQYF
>TRBV3-1|TRBJ2-7|many|TRBD1
TGTGCCAGCAGCCCACAGGGGGCGCGGCAGTACTTC
CASSPQGARQYF
>TRBV20-1|TRBJ2-3|-|-
TGCAGTTCGACCGGGGGAGCGGTCACAGATACGCAGTATTTT
CSSTGGAVTDTQYF
>TRBV5-5|TRBJ2-3|-|-
TGTGCCAGCAGCTTGGAGTGGGGTGCAGATACGCAGTATTTT
CASSLEWGADTQYF
>TRBV7-8|TRBJ2-1|many|-
TGTGCCAGCAGCGACCCACCTGCAGGTCCCCAATTCAATGAGCAGTTCTTC
CASSDPPAGPQFNEQFF
>TRBV6-2/TRBV6-3|TRBJ2-2|medium-sized|-
TGTGCCAGCGTAGGAGGCCCGAACACCGGGGAGCTGTTTTTT
CASVGGPNTGELFF
>TRBV3-1|TRBJ1-1|many|-
TGTGCCAGCAGCCAAGGCGGGGACATTGAAGCTTTCTTT
CASSQGGDIEAFF
>TRBV7-2|TRBJ2-7|many|TRBD2
TGTGCCAGCAGCTCTTCCTGGGGGGGACGGCTTGAGTACTTC
CASSSSWGGRLEYF
>TRBV4-1|TRBJ1-5|many|-
TGCGCCAGCAGCCAAGAGGGGGGGAACCAGCCCCAGCATTTT
CASSQEGGNQPQHF
>TRBV20-1|TRBJ1-1|many|TRBD1
TGCAGTGTCCCGGACAGGGGAACTGAAGCTTTCTTT
CSVPDRGTEAFF
>TRBV5-1|TRBJ1-2|-|TRBD1
TGCGCCAGCAGCTTGACGGCTATCGGAAACAGGGGGAACTATGGCTACACCTTC
CASSLTAIGNRGNYGYTF
>TRBV12-3/TRBV12-4|TRBJ1-3|many|TRBD1
TGTGCCAGCAGTCTATTTCCGACAGGGTTCGGACAAAACACCATATATTTT
CASSLFPTGFGQNTIYF
>TRBV18|TRBJ2-1|many|TRBD2
TGTGCCAGCTCAGCCCGACTAGCGGGAGTCGGCAATGAGCAGTTCTTC
CASSARLAGVGNEQFF
>TRBV6-1|TRBJ2-1|once|-
TGTGCCAGCAGTGACCATCGACTATCGGGAATTTACAATGAGCAGTTCTTC
CASSDHRLSGIYNEQFF
>TRBV5-4|TRBJ2-7|many|-
TGTGCCAGCAGCTTTCAGGGGTATTCGGACGAGCAGTACTTC
CASSFQGYSDEQYF
>TRBV12-3/TRBV12-4|TRBJ1-3|many|-
TGTGCCAGCAGTTTCGTCAGTAACTCTGGAAACACCATATATTTT
CASSFVSNSGNTIYF
>TRBV11-1|TRBJ2-1|few|TRBD2
TGTGCCAGCAGCTTAGGCCCCACTAGCGGGAGGAATGAGCAGTTCTTC
CASSLGPTSGRNEQFF
>TRBV7-2|TRBJ1-1|many|-
TGTGCCAGCAGCCTTACCGGAACAGCCAACACTGAAGCTTTCTTT
CASSLTGTANTEAFF
>TRBV20-1|TRBJ2-7|few|TRBD2
TGCAGTGCTAGAGATTTCCTAGCGGGGGCCTCCTACGAGCAGTACTTC
CSARDFLAGASYEQYF
>TRBV6-6|TRBJ2-5|once|TRBD1
TGTGCCAGCAGTTTTTTACAGGGGGCGCAAGAGACCCAGTACTTC
CASSFLQGAQETQYF
>TRBV28|TRBJ2-5|many|-
TGTGCCAGCAGTTCTCACATGAAAGAGACCCAGTACTTC
CASSSHMKETQYF
>TRBV6-6|TRBJ1-2|many|-
TGTGCCAGCAGTTACGATCGAGGTTTTGGTGGCTACACCTTC
CASSYDRGFGGYTF
>TRBV24-1|TRBJ2-1|many|TRBD2
TGTGCCACCAGTGACCTATCTAGCGGACCTTACAATGAGCAGTTCTTC
CATSDLSSGPYNEQFF
>TRBV28|TRBJ1-1|-|-
TGTGTTAGCAGTTTAGTCTCACTGGCCACTGAAGCTTTCTTT
CVSSLVSLATEAFF
>TRBV2|TRBJ1-1|many|-
TGTGCCAGCAGTGAAGCAGGGGGGATGAACACTGAAGCTTTCTTT
CASSEAGGMNTEAFF
>TRBV4-1|TRBJ1-5|many|-
TGCGCCAGCAGCCACCCCAGTGAGGGTCAGCCCCAGCATTTT
CASSHPSEGQPQHF
>TRBV5-5|TRBJ1-2|many|-
TGTGCCAGCAGCTTGGGAGACAGGTCCTATGGCTACACCTTC
CASSLGDRSYGYTF